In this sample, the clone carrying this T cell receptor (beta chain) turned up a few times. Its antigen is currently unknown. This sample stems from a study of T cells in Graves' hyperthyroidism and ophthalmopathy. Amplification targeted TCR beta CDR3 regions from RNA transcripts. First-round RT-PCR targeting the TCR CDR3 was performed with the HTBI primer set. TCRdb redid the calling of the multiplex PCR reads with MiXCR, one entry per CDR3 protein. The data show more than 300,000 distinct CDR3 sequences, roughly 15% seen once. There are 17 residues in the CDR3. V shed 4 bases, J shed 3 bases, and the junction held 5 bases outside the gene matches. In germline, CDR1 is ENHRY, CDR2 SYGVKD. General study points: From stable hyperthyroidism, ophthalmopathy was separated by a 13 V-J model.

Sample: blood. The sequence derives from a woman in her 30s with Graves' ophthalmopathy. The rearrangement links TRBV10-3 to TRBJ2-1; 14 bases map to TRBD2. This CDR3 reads CAISGRLAGGFYNEQFF. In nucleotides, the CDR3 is TGTGCCATCAGTGGACGACTAGCGGGGGGGTTCTACAATGAGCAGTTCTTC.